The 23 T cell receptor beta chains below were found in one sample sequenced in a study of T cell repertoires in cytomegalovirus infection. TCRdb reanalysed the reads using MiXCR and keeps one entry per CDR3 protein. The repertoire holds about 300,000 distinct CDR3 sequences, about a quarter seen once, with about 15% in the top ten. Input material: PBMCs. The receptor set was obtained from a human donor in good health (CMV status not recorded). Some clones in this sample may be carry-over from other donors' samples.

The chain carries TRBV7-2 and TRBJ2-1; 10 positions match TRBD2. Germline CDR1 reads SGHTA; CDR2 reads FQGNSA. The CDR3 sequence is 17 residues long. V was clipped by 2 bases and J by 9 bases; unmatched bases: 13. The CDR3 DNA reads as TGTGCCAGCAGCTTAATCGGGGAGGCTAGCGGGAGCCTTGAGCAGTTCTTC. This sequence encodes CASSLIGEASGSLEQFF. The variable domain in full, with the rest retrieved from reference TRBV7-2 and TRBJ2-1, is GAGVSQSPSNKVTEKGKDVELRCDPISGHTALYWYRQSLGQGLEFLIYFQGNSAPDKSGLPSDRFSAERTGGSVSTLTIQRTQQEDSAVYLCASSLIGEASGSLEQFFGPGTRLTVL.

This clonotype occurred many times. The chain has TRBV28 and TRBJ1-1, with TRBD1 identical over 10 bases. J gave up 6 bases and V 6 bases, and 4 bases lay outside the gene matches. CDR1 and CDR2 from the germline V gene are MDHEN and SYDVKM. This CDR3 contains 13 residues. CDR3 bases: TGTGCCAGCAGCTTGGACAGGGGGTCTGAAGCTTTCTTT. Translation gives CASSLDRGSEAFF.

The CDR3 DNA is TGTGCCAGCAGCAGGGGACAGGGGCGCGGTGAGCAGTTCTTC. Protein sequence: CASSRGQGRGEQFF. The chain has TRBV7-8 and TRBJ2-1; TRBD1 matches at 10 bases. The V gene's germline CDR1 is SGHVS and CDR2 FQNEAQ. This CDR3 spans 14 amino acids. The junction had 7 bases not matched to a gene; V was cut back by 5 bases and J by 9 bases.

As DNA, the CDR3 is TGCGCCAGCAGCTCCGGGACCGTGATGACCGGGGAGCTGTTTTTT. Translated: CASSSGTVMTGELFF. J is TRBJ2-2 and V is TRBV4-1; either TRBD1 or TRBD2 may supply D (5 bases each). Germline V lookup: CDR1 MGHRA, CDR2 YSYEKL. The CDR3 sequence is 15 residues long. Trimming stripped 5 bases from V and 5 bases from J, with 15 bases between.

This clonotype was recorded many times. This sequence may be a read error, since a much larger clone differs from it by one base. The rearrangement joins TRBV7-2 to TRBJ1-2, with 7 bases identical to TRBD1. J was trimmed by 2 bases and V by 5 bases; bases with no gene match: 2. CDR3 length: 13 amino acids. The germline V gene has CDR1 SGHTA and CDR2 FQGNSA. CDR3 amino acids: CASSQGQNYGYTF. The CDR3 DNA reads as TGTGCCAGCAGCCAGGGACAGAACTATGGCTACACCTTC. Drawing the rest from reference TRBV7-2 and TRBJ1-2, the complete variable domain is GAGVSQSPSNKVTEKGKDVELRCDPISGHTALYWYRQSLGQGLEFLIYFQGNSAPDKSGLPSDRFSAERTGGSVSTLTIQRTQQEDSAVYLCASSQGQNYGYTFGSGTRLTVV.

This chain links TRBV28 with TRBJ1-5, with 7 bases lining up with TRBD1. Germline CDR1 is MDHEN and CDR2 is SYDVKM. Unmatched junction bases numbered 7, after V lost 5 bases and J lost 0 bases. This CDR3 is built from 16 residues. This CDR3 is CASSPPGTVSNQPQHF. As DNA, the CDR3 is TGTGCCAGCAGTCCCCCTGGGACAGTTAGCAATCAGCCCCAGCATTTT.

In this sample, this clonotype turned up many times. The CDR3, as DNA: TGTGCCAGCAGCTTCCGGGACAGGGGAAACATTCAGTACTTC. It encodes CASSFRDRGNIQYF. The chain uses TRBV11-2 and TRBJ2-4; the match to TRBD1 covers 10 bases. The CDR3 extends over 14 amino acids. CDR1 and CDR2 from the germline V gene are SGHAT and FQNNGV. The junction had 2 bases not matched to a gene; V was cut back by 3 bases and J by 6 bases.

This clonotype was picked up a small number of times. The V gene is TRBV6-2 or TRBV6-3, the J gene TRBJ2-7; the D is unclear. CDR3 length equals 12 residues. Trimming cost V 6 bases and J 3 bases, with 9 bases left between them. Germline V gene lookup returns CDR1 MNHEY and CDR2 SVGEGT. For the CDR3, the DNA is TGTGCCAGCAGCCGCCTTGGCTACGAGCAGTACTTC. The encoded protein is CASSRLGYEQYF.

This clonotype appeared a few times. This sequence joins TRBV19 and TRBJ2-2; weak D call: TRBD1 (6 bases). V was trimmed by 2 bases and J by 3 bases, leaving 10 bases between them. The CDR3 covers 15 residues. Germline V gene sequence: CDR1 LNHDA, CDR2 SQIVND (reference sequence). The CDR3 protein is CASSILAGDTGELFF. In DNA form, the CDR3 reads TGTGCCAGTAGTATATTGGCAGGGGACACCGGGGAGCTGTTTTTT.

This clonotype was observed many times. This chain links TRBV7-3 with TRBJ2-2; D not certain. The germline V and J ends were trimmed by 0 bases and 1 base, with 6 bases remaining between them. The CDR3 is 15 residues long. From germline, CDR1 is SGHTA and CDR2 FQGTGA. The CDR3 protein is CASSLTPENTGELFF. As DNA, the CDR3 is TGTGCCAGCAGCTTAACACCCGAGAACACCGGGGAGCTGTTTTTT.

Only a few counts were recorded for this clonotype. V gene TRBV29-1 combines with J gene TRBJ2-4; TRBD2 is a possible D gene (7 bases). This CDR3 spans 13 amino acids. Germline CDR1 and CDR2: SQVTM and ANQGSEA. V was trimmed by 2 bases and J by 8 bases, leaving 13 bases between them. The CDR3 loop reads CSVERGAGDIQYF. CDR3 nucleotide sequence: TGCAGCGTTGAACGGGGGGCGGGGGACATTCAGTACTTC.

The table lists this clonotype with many counts. This rearrangement joins TRBV29-1 to TRBJ2-3; 8 bases match TRBD1. The V segment lost 8 bases and the J segment 2 bases; nucleotides outside the gene matches: 6. Germline V gene data show CDR1 as SQVTM and CDR2 as ANQGSEA. The CDR3 is 13 residues long. The CDR3 DNA reads as TGCAGCTACCGGGACAGGATCACAGATACGCAGTATTTT. This gives the protein CSYRDRITDTQYF.

This clonotype was observed a few times. This sequence joins TRBV5-1 and TRBJ1-1; no firm D call. Trimming removed 4 bases at V and 5 bases at J, with 21 bases between. The CDR3 extends over 16 amino acids. Per germline, CDR1 SGHRS and CDR2 YFSETQ. The CDR3 DNA follows: TGCGCCAGCAGCCCACTCGGGGTTGGGCAGAGAACTGAAGCTTTCTTT. It codes for CASSPLGVGQRTEAFF.

The chain combines TRBV20-1 with TRBJ2-2; unclear D gene. This CDR3 contains 14 residues. Trimming removed 0 bases at V and 7 bases at J, with 12 bases between. Germline V CDR1 and CDR2: DFQATT, SNEGSKA (reference sequence). CDR3 sequence: CSARDQKFVGELFF. DNA of the CDR3: TGCAGTGCTAGAGATCAAAAATTTGTCGGGGAGCTGTTTTTT.

This clonotype was counted a few times. This sequence joins TRBV5-6 and TRBJ1-1; 9 nucleotides agree with TRBD1. Per the germline V gene, CDR1 is SGHDT and CDR2 is YYEEEE. The CDR3 runs to 14 residues. After removal of 6 bases from V and 3 bases from J, the junction contained 6 bases not matched to a gene. DNA for the CDR3: TGTGCCAGCATCCGGGACAGGGAGGACACTGAAGCTTTCTTT. Protein sequence: CASIRDREDTEAFF.

The CDR3 region has the DNA TGTGCCAGTAGTGCGAGTGCGGGGGGTATGAACACTGAAGCTTTCTTT. Translation: CASSASAGGMNTEAFF. The rearrangement links TRBV19 to TRBJ1-1; D is possibly TRBD1 (5 bases). From germline, CDR1 is LNHDA and CDR2 SQIVND (reference sequence). CDR3 length equals 16 residues. Deletions cut 5 bases from V and 0 bases from J, with 16 bases between.

This clonotype was seen only a few times. The chain employs TRBV12-3 or TRBV12-4 and TRBJ1-1; D possibly corresponds to TRBD1 (5 bases). Deletions cut 3 bases from V and 1 base from J, with 15 bases between. CDR3 length: 16 residues. DNA for the CDR3: TGTGCCAGCAGTTTGGCCCCGGGACTCTCGAACACTGAAGCTTTCTTT. Residues: CASSLAPGLSNTEAFF.

This clonotype came up a few times. The chain uses TRBV6-6 and TRBJ2-1, with D possibly being TRBD2 (6 bases). The V gene's germline CDR1 is MNHNY and CDR2 SVGAGI (reference sequence). V lost 7 bases and J lost 9, with 13 bases in between. This CDR3 contains 12 residues. The CDR3 is CASTSRGSEQFF. CDR3 sequence (DNA): TGTGCCAGCACCTCCCGGGGGAGTGAGCAGTTCTTC.

This clonotype came up once. The rearrangement uses TRBV28 and TRBJ1-2, with 11 nucleotides matching TRBD1. V lost 7 bases and J lost 8; bases outside the gene matches: 12. The CDR3 is 15 amino acids. The germline V gene has CDR1 MDHEN and CDR2 SYDVKM. The CDR3 DNA sequence: TGTGCCAGCACCCTCGGTGGACAGGGGGCGCGGGGCTACACCTTC. Protein: CASTLGGQGARGYTF.

As concerns this clonotype: A much larger clone differs by one base, so this may be a read error. The chain carries TRBV28 and TRBJ2-7, with 8 positions matching TRBD2. Germline assignment: CDR1 MDHEN and CDR2 SYDVKM. This CDR3 is 12 amino acids long. CDR3 region: CVSFAGGSEQYF. CDR3 sequence (DNA): TGTGTCAGCTTTGCGGGAGGTAGCGAGCAGTACTTC.

V gene TRBV5-6 combines with J gene TRBJ1-5; D possibly corresponds to TRBD1 (5 bases). Trimming removed 2 bases at V and 4 bases at J, with 13 bases between. The CDR3 length is 15 residues. CDR1 and CDR2 from the germline V gene are SGHDT and YYEEEE. The chain's CDR3 is CASSLSLRGNQPQHF. CDR3 sequence (DNA): TGTGCCAGCAGCTTATCCCTAAGGGGAAATCAGCCCCAGCATTTT.

V is TRBV19 and J is TRBJ2-2; no clear D. The CDR3 contains 12 residues. The germline V gene encodes CDR1 LNHDA and CDR2 SQIVND (reference sequence). V gave up 7 bases and J gave up 6 bases, with 9 bases separating them. The chain's CDR3 is CASMGWAGELFF. The CDR3 nucleotides read TGTGCCAGTATGGGGTGGGCCGGGGAGCTGTTTTTT.

This chain uses TRBV5-6 with TRBJ2-1; weak D call: TRBD2 (6 bases). Germline V gene lookup returns CDR1 SGHDT and CDR2 YYEEEE. The CDR3 covers 15 residues. V was clipped by 3 bases and J by 2 bases, with 12 bases between them. The CDR3 spells CASSSRLVPYNEQFF. The CDR3 DNA reads TGTGCCAGCAGCTCGCGACTAGTCCCCTACAATGAGCAGTTCTTC.